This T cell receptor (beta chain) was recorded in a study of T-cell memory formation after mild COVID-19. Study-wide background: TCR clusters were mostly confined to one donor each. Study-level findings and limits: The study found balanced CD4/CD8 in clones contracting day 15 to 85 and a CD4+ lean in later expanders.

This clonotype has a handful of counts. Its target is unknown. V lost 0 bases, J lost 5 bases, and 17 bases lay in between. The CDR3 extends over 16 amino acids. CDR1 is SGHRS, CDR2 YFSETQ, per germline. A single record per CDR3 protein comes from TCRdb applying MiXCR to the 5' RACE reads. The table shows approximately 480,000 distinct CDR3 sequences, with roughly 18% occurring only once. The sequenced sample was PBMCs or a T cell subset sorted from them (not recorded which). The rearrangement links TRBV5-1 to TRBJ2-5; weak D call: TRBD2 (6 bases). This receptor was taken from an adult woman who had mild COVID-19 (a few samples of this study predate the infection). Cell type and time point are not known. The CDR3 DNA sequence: TGCGCCAGCAGCTTGGAGCAGTGGCCCAGCGGGGAGACCCAGTACTTC. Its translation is CASSLEQWPSGETQYF.